This T cell receptor (beta chain) was retrieved from a study of T cells in Graves' hyperthyroidism and ophthalmopathy. The study's findings and limits: A model of 13 V-J pairs discriminated ophthalmopathy from stable hyperthyroidism. Clonotypes that were expanded in thyroid above 0.001 mostly appeared in blood too. The model forecast ophthalmopathy, anticipating it by a median roughly 6.5 months before onset.

Amplified regions were TCR beta CDR3 sequences from RNA transcripts. HTBI primers were used for first-round RT-PCR of the TCR CDR3. TCRdb called the multiplex PCR reads again in MiXCR, with one record for every CDR3 protein. This table has approximately 270,000 distinct CDR3 sequences, 14% to 15% appearing once. This clonotype was recorded at least ten times. What it recognizes is unknown. V was pared by 8 bases and J by 7 bases, with 15 bases between. This CDR3 contains 13 residues. Germline loops: CDR1 SNHLY, CDR2 FYNNEI. Uncontrolled infection, other autoimmune disease, pregnancy or lactation barred patients from enrollment.

The chain employs TRBV2 and TRBJ2-1; D call uncertain. The source material was blood. The source of this sequence is a woman in her forties with Graves' hyperthyroidism that later progressed to Graves' ophthalmopathy. CDR3 region: CASFIDWINEQFF. The CDR3 DNA sequence: TGTGCCAGCTTCATTGACTGGATTAATGAGCAGTTCTTC.